Below are 30 T cell receptor beta chains sequenced from a single sample in a study of T cells in Graves' hyperthyroidism and ophthalmopathy. Researchers amplified the TCR beta CDR3 regions from RNA transcripts. With the HTBI primer set, the TCR CDR3 went through a first round of RT-PCR. TCRdb analysed the multiplex PCR reads with MiXCR anew, one entry per CDR3 protein. The sample has some 350,000 distinct CDR3 sequences; approximately 25% are singletons. Sequenced sample: blood. The receptors here all came from a man between 45 and 60 years old with Graves' hyperthyroidism.

V is TRBV18 and J is TRBJ2-5; 8 bases align to TRBD1. There are 14 residues in the CDR3. The germline V gene encodes CDR1 KGHSH and CDR2 LQKENI. Trimming cost V 3 bases and J 5 bases; bases outside gene matches: 5. CDR3 sequence: CASSPGQGKETQYF. Here the CDR3 DNA reads TGTGCCAGCTCACCCGGACAGGGCAAGGAGACCCAGTACTTC.

This clonotype has a count of ten or more. J is TRBJ2-5 and V is TRBV30, with D unclear. V was cut by 4 bases and J by 4 bases, with 13 bases left in between. Germline lookup yields CDR1 GTSNPN and CDR2 SVGIG (reference sequence). The CDR3 spans 13 residues. DNA of the CDR3: TGTGCCTGGACAAATTTGGCCGGAGAGACCCAGTACTTC. Amino acid sequence: CAWTNLAGETQYF.

This rearrangement joins TRBV28 to TRBJ2-2; D is uncertain. The CDR3 has 14 amino acids. Germline CDR1 and CDR2: MDHEN and SYDVKM. V dropped 3 bases and J dropped 3 bases, with 8 bases sitting between them. The DNA of the CDR3 is TGTGCCAGCAGTTTCCCACAGCACACCGGGGAGCTGTTTTTT. Its translation is CASSFPQHTGELFF.

This clonotype was observed at least ten times. The rearrangement links TRBV3-1 to TRBJ2-7, with 14 bases lining up with TRBD2. CDR1 is LGHDT and CDR2 is YNNKEL in the germline V gene (reference sequence). The CDR3 is 16 amino acids. V lost 4 bases, J lost 3 bases, and 5 bases stayed unmatched. CDR3 coding DNA: TGTGCCAGCAGCCTTGGGACTAGCGGGAGCTACTACGAGCAGTACTTC. Translated: CASSLGTSGSYYEQYF.

With regard to this clonotype: The junction departs from the called germline gene at one end, perhaps through a read error. CDR3 in DNA: TGTGTCAGCAGCTCCGGACTAGCGGGAGCGGATGAGCAGTACTTC. Its protein product is CVSSSGLAGADEQYF. The chain couples TRBV7-2 to TRBJ2-7, with TRBD2 identical over 13 bases. The CDR3 is 15 residues long. CDR1 is SGHTA, CDR2 FQGNSA, per germline. The full variable domain, completed using reference TRBV7-2 and TRBJ2-7, is GAGVSQSPSNKVTEKGKDVELRCDPISGHTALYWYRQSLGQGLEFLIYFQGNSAPDKSGLPSDRFSAERTGGSVSTLTIQRTQQEDSAVYLCVSSSGLAGADEQYFGPGTRLTVT.

This clonotype was seen repeatedly, ten times or more. This sequence joins TRBV2 and TRBJ2-1; 9 nucleotides align to TRBD1. The CDR3 is 16 residues long. CDR1 SNHLY and CDR2 FYNNEI come from the germline V gene. The junction had 16 bases not matched to a gene; V was cut back by 9 bases and J by 7 bases. In nucleotides, the CDR3 is TGTGCCAGTGTATTAAACCGGGACAGGGATGGTAATGAGCAGTTCTTC. Its translation is CASVLNRDRDGNEQFF.

This clonotype was seen a handful of times. This chain uses TRBV15 with TRBJ2-1; 9 positions agree with TRBD2. CDR1 is LNHNV and CDR2 is YYDKDF in the germline V gene (reference sequence). The CDR3 runs to 16 residues. The trim removed 9 bases at V and 3 bases at J, leaving 12 bases unmatched. CDR3 sequence: CATSGSFPFYYNEQFF. CDR3 DNA sequence: TGTGCCACTAGCGGGAGTTTCCCATTTTACTACAATGAGCAGTTCTTC. Supplemented by reference TRBV15 and TRBJ2-1, the full variable domain reads DAMVIQNPRYQVTQFGKPVTLSCSQTLNHNVMYWYQQKSSQAPKLLFHYYDKDFNNEADTPDNFQSRRPNTSFCFLDIRSPGLGDTAMYLCATSGSFPFYYNEQFFGPGTRLTVL.

This rearrangement joins TRBV7-3 to TRBJ2-4; either TRBD1 or TRBD2 may fit D (6 bases each). The CDR3 runs to 18 residues. The ends were cut back, 5 bases at V and 0 bases at J, with 20 bases in the middle. CDR1 and CDR2 from the germline V gene are SGHTA and FQGTGA. The CDR3 sequence is CASSPDGGGPGAKNIQYF. In DNA, the CDR3 is TGTGCCAGCAGCCCCGACGGTGGGGGGCCGGGAGCCAAAAACATTCAGTACTTC.

In DNA form, the CDR3 reads TGTGCCAGCAGTTCCGGGGAACAGTGGTTGAGGAACGAGCAGTTCTTC. Residues: CASSSGEQWLRNEQFF. This chain connects TRBV28 to TRBJ2-7; D might be TRBD2 (5 bases). The tail of the sequence fits TRBJ2-1 better, so the J call may be wrong. In germline, CDR1 is MDHEN, CDR2 SYDVKM. This CDR3 contains 16 residues.

This clonotype has just a few counts. In nucleotides, the CDR3 is TGCGCCAGCAGCAAGACAGGGGGCTATCGGACCGGGGAGCTGTTTTTT. This codes for CASSKTGGYRTGELFF. This chain uses TRBV10-1 with TRBJ2-2; 10 bases line up with TRBD1. The CDR3 loop spans 16 amino acids. J was trimmed by 5 bases and V by 6 bases; bases with no gene match: 9. Germline CDR1 reads WNHNN; CDR2 reads SYGVQD (reference sequence).

There are many counts of this clonotype. This chain uses TRBV20-1 with TRBJ1-2; D is unresolved. Germline CDR1 is DFQATT and CDR2 is SNEGSKA (reference sequence). Between the trimmed V and J ends, which lost 3 bases and 4 bases, there was a span of 18 bases. This CDR3 is 15 amino acids long. The CDR3 sequence is CSARDDDRGGYGYTF. As DNA, the CDR3 is TGCAGTGCTAGGGACGATGATCGGGGAGGCTATGGCTACACCTTC.

The V gene is TRBV6-1, the J gene TRBJ2-5; the match to TRBD1 covers 10 bases. Looked up from germline, CDR1 is MNHNS and CDR2 is SASEGT. This CDR3 has 13 amino acids. Germline trimming cut 11 bases from V and 5 bases from J; bases unmatched to any gene: 8. The CDR3 nucleotides are TGTGCCTCACGACAGGGGGCGAGGGAGACCCAGTACTTC. This encodes CASRQGARETQYF.

The chain carries TRBV5-1 and TRBJ1-2; no reliable D call. V shed 0 bases and J shed 7 bases, with 7 bases lying between them. Per the germline V gene, CDR1 is SGHRS and CDR2 is YFSETQ. The CDR3 spans 12 residues. CDR3 DNA: TGCGCCAGCAGCTTGGCCCAGCGTGGCTACACCTTC. This sequence encodes CASSLAQRGYTF.

The CDR3 loop reads CASSITDRGGEQYF. CDR3 nucleotides: TGTGCCAGTAGTATAACGGACAGGGGTGGCGAGCAGTACTTC. This sequence joins TRBV19 and TRBJ2-7; TRBD1 agrees at 9 bases. This CDR3 region has 14 residues. V was clipped by 2 bases and J by 6 bases; unmatched bases: 5. Germline loops: CDR1 LNHDA, CDR2 SQIVND (reference sequence). Together with reference TRBV19 and TRBJ2-7, the CDR3 gives the full variable domain: DGGITQSPKYLFRKEGQNVTLSCEQNLNHDAMYWYRQDPGQGLRLIYYSQIVNDFQKGDIAEGYSVSREKKESFPLTVTSAQKNPTAFYLCASSITDRGGEQYFGPGTRLTVT.

The chain is built from TRBV6-2 or TRBV6-3 and TRBJ1-5; TRBD1 aligns across 7 bases. This CDR3 region has 13 residues. Trimming took 8 bases from V and 6 from J; bases not matched to a gene: 7. Germline CDR1 reads MNHEY; CDR2 reads SVGEGT. The CDR3 spells CASDRDPSQPQHF. The CDR3 DNA follows: TGTGCCAGCGACAGGGACCCTTCTCAGCCCCAGCATTTT.

Many counts were recorded for this clonotype. V and J are TRBV7-9 and TRBJ2-5; the match to TRBD2 covers 7 bases. This CDR3 contains 13 residues. Germline V gives CDR1 SEHNR, CDR2 FQNEAQ (reference sequence). V gave up 3 bases and J gave up 5 bases; unmatched junction bases: 3. CDR3 nucleotides: TGTGCCAGCAGCTTGGCGGGAGTGGAGACCCAGTACTTC. Translation: CASSLAGVETQYF.

This clonotype was counted a few times. The V and J genes are TRBV19 and TRBJ2-1; no firm D call. The CDR3 is 13 residues long. V shed 7 bases and J shed 0 bases, with 7 bases lying between them. CDR1 LNHDA and CDR2 SQIVND come from the germline V gene (reference sequence). The CDR3 region has the DNA TGTGCCAGTACCCCAAGCTCCTACAATGAGCAGTTCTTC. Encoded protein: CASTPSSYNEQFF.

The rearrangement links TRBV11-2 to TRBJ2-5, with D perhaps TRBD2 (7 bases). The V gene's germline CDR1 is SGHAT and CDR2 FQNNGV. V was shortened by 3 bases and J by 1 base, with 12 bases between the two germline ends. The CDR3 runs 15 residues. CDR3: CASSFLGGGQETQYF. Written as DNA, the CDR3 is TGTGCCAGCAGCTTCCTAGGGGGGGGCCAAGAGACCCAGTACTTC.

The rearrangement uses TRBV2 and TRBJ2-2, with D maybe TRBD1 (6 bases). V lost 4 bases to trimming and J lost 3 bases, with 18 bases between them. The germline V gene has CDR1 SNHLY and CDR2 FYNNEI. The CDR3 runs to 17 residues. The CDR3 DNA sequence: TGTGCCAGCAGTGTTGACAGGAAGCGGACGTACACCGGGGAGCTGTTTTTT. Translation gives CASSVDRKRTYTGELFF.

The rearrangement joins TRBV24-1 to TRBJ1-2; possibly TRBD1 for D (6 bases). CDR1 and CDR2 from the germline V gene are KGHDR and SFDVKD. The CDR3 extends over 13 amino acids. V dropped 3 bases and J dropped 7 bases, with 11 bases sitting between them. CDR3 in amino acids: CATSDITGLGYTF. The CDR3, as DNA: TGTGCCACCAGTGATATAACAGGGCTTGGCTACACCTTC.

The V gene is TRBV11-2, the J gene TRBJ2-7, with D possibly being TRBD1 (6 bases). CDR1 is SGHAT, CDR2 FQNNGV, per germline. The CDR3 sequence is 16 residues long. Trimming removed 1 base at V and 1 base at J, with 14 bases between. In DNA, the CDR3 is TGTGCCAGCAGCTTAGTGGGCAGGGGCACGTCCTACGAGCAGTACTTC. Its translation is CASSLVGRGTSYEQYF.

This clonotype has more than one count but fewer than ten. The chain combines TRBV20-1 with TRBJ2-5; D is uncertain. Germline CDR1 DFQATT, CDR2 SNEGSKA (reference sequence). Trimming stripped 2 bases from V and 6 bases from J, with 13 bases between. There are 13 residues in the CDR3. The CDR3 is CSARQVIMQTQYF. DNA of the CDR3: TGCAGTGCTAGACAAGTAATAATGCAGACCCAGTACTTC.

V usage is TRBV20-1 and J usage is TRBJ2-7, with D perhaps given as TRBD1 or TRBD2 (5 bases each). Judging by the DNA end, TRBJ2-1 fits better; the J call may be wrong. CDR3 size: 14 residues. Per the germline V gene, CDR1 is DFQATT and CDR2 is SNEGSKA (reference sequence). In DNA form, the CDR3 reads TGCAGTGCTAGAGCCGGGACCGTACCTTACGAGCAGTTCTTC. This gives the protein CSARAGTVPYEQFF.

The chain has TRBV29-1 and TRBJ2-7; 7 positions match TRBD2. J gave up 3 bases and V 1 base, and 3 bases lay outside the gene matches. The germline V gene encodes CDR1 SQVTM and CDR2 ANQGSEA. The CDR3 has 13 amino acids. The CDR3 DNA reads as TGCAGCGTTGAAGGGGGAGGGTTCTACGAGCAGTACTTC. Its translation: CSVEGGGFYEQYF.

This clonotype was observed a handful of times. V gene TRBV30 combines with J gene TRBJ2-2; D may be TRBD2 (6 bases). Trimming pared 3 bases from V and 1 base from J, leaving 9 bases between. In germline, CDR1 is GTSNPN, CDR2 SVGIG (reference sequence). CDR3 length: 14 residues. This chain's CDR3 is CAWSGDWNTGELFF. The CDR3 DNA sequence: TGTGCCTGGAGCGGGGACTGGAACACCGGGGAGCTGTTTTTT.

This clonotype appeared a few times. J is TRBJ1-1 and V is TRBV12-5; D is unclear. Germline CDR1 reads LGHNT; CDR2 reads FRNRAP. Deletions cut 6 bases from V and 0 bases from J, with 8 bases between. This CDR3 is 13 amino acids long. This CDR3 reads CASGKLLNTEAFF. CDR3 sequence (DNA): TGTGCTAGTGGAAAGCTACTGAACACTGAAGCTTTCTTT.

Comment on this clonotype: One junction end disagrees with the germline gene, perhaps due to a read error. The rearrangement joins TRBV5-5 to TRBJ2-2; 8 nucleotides match TRBD2. There are 15 residues in the CDR3. The germline V gene encodes CDR1 SGHKS and CDR2 YYEKEE (reference sequence). CDR3 coding DNA: TGCGCCAGCAGCGGGAGCGGCGGAAACACCGGGGAGCTGTTTTTT. Its translation: CASSGSGGNTGELFF.

The chain combines TRBV5-1 with TRBJ2-3; D unresolved. The germline V gene encodes CDR1 SGHRS and CDR2 YFSETQ. This CDR3 spans 17 amino acids. V gave up 5 bases and J gave up 0 bases, with 19 bases separating them. DNA for the CDR3: TGCGCCAGCAGAGGCTTACTCGGGCAGACAAGCACAGATACGCAGTATTTT. This sequence encodes CASRGLLGQTSTDTQYF.

In this sample, this clonotype turned up many times. The chain uses TRBV2 and TRBJ2-1, with 10 bases fitting TRBD2. The CDR3 is made up of 15 amino acids. V shed 7 bases, J shed 9 bases, and the junction held 12 bases outside the gene matches. CDR1 SNHLY and CDR2 FYNNEI come from the germline V gene. CDR3 amino acids: CASNPGTSARSEQFF. The CDR3 nucleotides read TGTGCCAGCAATCCCGGGACTAGCGCTAGGAGTGAGCAGTTCTTC.

The sample holds one count of this clonotype. The chain links TRBV5-4 to TRBJ1-2; D is perhaps TRBD1 (5 bases). V lost 4 bases to trimming and J lost 3 bases, with 13 bases between them. This CDR3 has 14 amino acids. Germline V gene sequence: CDR1 SGHNT, CDR2 YYREEE (reference sequence). CDR3 sequence: CASSRDPGDYGYTF. CDR3 coding DNA: TGTGCCAGCAGCCGGGACCCGGGGGACTATGGCTACACCTTC.